The TCR beta chain described here comes from a study of OX40 agonist ivuxolimab in advanced cancers. The CDR3 consists of 17 residues. V lost 0 bases and J lost 7; bases outside the gene matches: 14. CDR1 SGHNT and CDR2 YYREEE come from the germline V gene (reference sequence). Here immunoSEQ multiplex PCR was the method, and the copy in TCRdb shows in-frame clones only, minus some. The repertoire consists of tens of thousands of clones, with roughly 79% occurring once and the leading ten covering approximately 6.1%. Material: CD4+ or CD8+ T cells sorted from blood, obtained in a trial of the OX40 agonist ivuxolimab. This chain links TRBV5-4 with TRBJ1-2; 8 nucleotides line up with TRBD1. The sequence derives from an adult with an advanced solid tumor such as melanoma, head and neck, liver or kidney cancer. The chain's CDR3 is CASSLVGAGGPLVGYTF. In DNA, the CDR3 is TGTGCCAGCAGCTTGGTTGGAGCAGGGGGCCCTCTGGTTGGCTACACCTTC.